The sequence of this T cell receptor (beta chain) was determined in a study of CD8 T cells in ankylosing spondylitis. A word on this clonotype: The target antigen is unknown.

Study-level findings and limits: Reactive arthritis synovial fluid and blood were previously reported to contain some motif variants. A TCR beta motif of under ten highly homologous variants appeared characteristic of ankylosing spondylitis blood. As reported, disease-linked clones showed significant enrichment in matched ankylosing spondylitis synovial fluid.

It was by quantitative 5'-RACE with molecular barcodes that TCR beta libraries were made. TCRdb reprocessed the 5' RACE reads via MiXCR and lists one record per CDR3 protein. The table has about 400,000 distinct CDR3 sequences, 20% to 25% seen once. V shed 6 bases, J shed 4 bases, and the junction held 9 bases outside the gene matches. This CDR3 has 14 amino acids. Germline lookup yields CDR1 SQVTM and CDR2 ANQGSEA. The sequencing sample was made of blood, either unsorted or a sorted T cell fraction (not recorded which). The chain uses TRBV29-1 and TRBJ1-1, with 9 bases matching TRBD1. The sequence derives from a male donor with ankylosing spondylitis or in good health (not recorded which). CDR3 sequence: CSVQPGQGATEAFF. The CDR3 nucleotides read TGCAGCGTACAACCGGGACAGGGAGCCACTGAAGCTTTCTTT.